The source of this T cell receptor beta chain is a study of CD8 T cells in ankylosing spondylitis (dated by TCRdb to about 2017). Regarding the study in general: The study profiled T cell receptor beta repertoires in healthy donors and ankylosing spondylitis patients to find disease-linked TCR variants. The full study cohort comprised roughly 24 ankylosing spondylitis patients and around 100 healthy donors. Peripheral blood was sampled, and synovial fluid was additionally collected from ankylosing spondylitis patients.

Sequencing used an Illumina HiSeq 2500. Quantitative 5'-RACE with molecular barcodes was the method used to prepare the TCR beta libraries. The authors' pipeline ran thus. To identify disease-linked TCR variants, a new computational method was used, one built on a probabilistic model of VDJ rearrangement. The raw public data were reprocessed by TCRdb itself: fastp quality trimming at Q25, MiXCR clonotype calling, in-frame beta chains only. Rows merge per CDR3 protein into single entries with the most common DNA and genes. TCRdb, rather than the study authors, made the V and J calls. For this sample there are 150,000 to 200,000 distinct CDR3 sequences; about 18% appear just once. The ten largest clones capture approximately 7.6% of the sample. Remarks on this clonotype: Its recognized antigen is unknown. Base qualities are not at hand, and no much larger clone is one base apart.

General findings and caveats noted by the study authors: The disease-linked clones had a CD8+ phenotype and were found at relatively low frequencies in peripheral blood. Blood from ankylosing spondylitis patients appeared to be characterized by a TCR beta motif made up of several highly homologous amino acid variants. Some TCR beta motif variants had previously been reported in synovial fluid and blood of reactive arthritis patients, which suggested common disease-initiation mechanisms. Significant enrichment of the disease-linked clones was reported in matched synovial fluid samples from ankylosing spondylitis patients.

The CDR3 spans 14 residues, from the cysteine through the phenylalanine. Only CDR3 DNA remains: 42 bases, in frame from the first base. Germline trimming amounts to 5 bases on V and 4 bases on J, with 7 as the count of junction bases outside the gene matches. Based on the germline V gene, the CDR1 and CDR2 sequences are SQVTM and ANQGSEA. The sample was blood, either unsorted or a sorted T cell fraction (not recorded which). The rearranged segments are TRBV29-1 and TRBJ2-1; the central 8 bases match TRBD2. The clonotype comes from a male donor with ankylosing spondylitis or in good health (not recorded which). The base sequence is TGCAGCGTTCTATTAGCGGGAATATACAATGAGCAGTTCTTC. Translated, this gives CSVLLAGIYNEQFF.